This is a list of T cell receptor beta chains from one sample in a study of Ad26.COV2.S vaccination and SARS-CoV-2 variants. The repertoire was sequenced with immunoSEQ multiplex PCR; TCRdb's copy has only in-frame clones and lacks some. This sample has about 370,000 clones, with 89% found just once. The material was peripheral blood, obtained in a trial of Ad26.COV2.S vaccine versus placebo. Receptors were obtained from a person between 18 and 65 years old who received the Ad26.COV2.S COVID-19 vaccine or a placebo. The CDR3 runs from the conserved cysteine through the conserved F or W. A D gene is named only where the DNA matches it firmly. Rows give clone size only sometimes, using once, few, many, or a class for an expanded clone.

v_gene	j_gene	d_gene	abundance	CDR3nt	CDR3aa
TRBV5-4	TRBJ2-7	NA	NA	TGTGCCAGCAGCTTGAGTGCAGCGCGAAGCTCCTACGAGCAGTACTTC	CASSLSAARSSYEQYF
TRBV30	TRBJ2-7	NA	NA	TGTGCCCTTGCCCCCTCGGGGGGCCACGAGCAGTACTTC	CALAPSGGHEQYF
TRBV14	TRBJ2-1	TRBD2	NA	TGTGCCAGCAGCCCGGGACTAGTGGGGAATGAGCAGTTCTTC	CASSPGLVGNEQFF
TRBV19	TRBJ2-3	TRBD1	NA	TGTGCCAGTAGGGACCTGACAGGGAGCACAGATACGCAGTATTTT	CASRDLTGSTDTQYF
TRBV5-5	TRBJ2-5	NA	once	TGTGCCAGCAGCTTGGACGAGGGGAAGACCCAGTACTTC	CASSLDEGKTQYF
TRBV6-2/TRBV6-3	TRBJ2-7	TRBD2	NA	TGTGCCAGCAGCCCGTGGCGGGAGAAGGACGAGCAGTACTTC	CASSPWREKDEQYF
TRBV9	TRBJ2-7	NA	NA	TGTGCCAGCAGCGTATTAAGTTCTGGCTACGAGCAGTACTTC	CASSVLSSGYEQYF
TRBV20-1	TRBJ2-6	NA	NA	TGCAGTGCTAGTCTTCGTGCAGGGACTGGGGCCAACGTCCTGACTTTC	CSASLRAGTGANVLTF
TRBV6-5	TRBJ2-1	NA	NA	TGTGCCAGCAGGCGGTCTGGGGAGCAGTTCTTC	CASRRSGEQFF
TRBV28	TRBJ2-4	TRBD1	NA	TGTGCCAGCAGAAAACAGGGGGCAAACATTCAGTACTTC	CASRKQGANIQYF
TRBV2	TRBJ1-1	NA	NA	TGTGCCAGCGGGGAGTGGGGGTATTCGTCTGAAGCTTTCTTT	CASGEWGYSSEAFF
TRBV30	TRBJ1-4	TRBD1	once	TGTGCCTGGAGTGTCAACAGGGGGCGGGCAACTAATGAAAAACTGTTTTTT	CAWSVNRGRATNEKLFF
TRBV2	TRBJ2-2	NA	NA	TGTGCCAGCAGAGGGGAGTCCCTCCTATCCCCCAAGAACACCGGGGAGCTGTTTTTT	CASRGESLLSPKNTGELFF
TRBV9	TRBJ2-1	TRBD2	NA	TGTGCCAGCAGCGTAGGTAGCGGGAGACTGAGCGAGCAGTTCTTC	CASSVGSGRLSEQFF
TRBV29-1	TRBJ1-2	TRBD1	NA	TGCAGCACGGGACAGCAAAACTATGGCTACACCTTC	CSTGQQNYGYTF
TRBV4-1	TRBJ2-2	TRBD2	NA	TGCGCCAGCAGCCAAGGGACTAGCGGGAGGAGTGGCGGGGAGCTGTTTTTT	CASSQGTSGRSGGELFF
TRBV2	TRBJ1-2	NA	NA	TGTGCCAGCAGACAGGTCCTCTACACCTTC	CASRQVLYTF
TRBV10-3	TRBJ2-7	NA	once	TGTGCCATCGGGGAGGTTGGGGTGGACTCCTACGAGCAGTACTTC	CAIGEVGVDSYEQYF
TRBV18	TRBJ2-7	TRBD1	NA	TGTGCCAGCTCACCAAAGGACAGGGCCTACGAGCAGTACTTC	CASSPKDRAYEQYF
TRBV5-1	TRBJ2-5	NA	NA	TGCGCCAGCAGCCCGGACGGAGCTGAGACCCAGTACTTC	CASSPDGAETQYF
TRBV4-1	TRBJ1-2	NA	NA	TGCGCCAGCAGCCAAGATTTTTCGGTCGCTAGGGGCTACACCTTC	CASSQDFSVARGYTF
TRBV7-9	TRBJ2-1	NA	NA	TGTGCCAGCAGCTTAGGCGCGGGCCTTTTATACAATGAGCAGTTCTTC	CASSLGAGLLYNEQFF
TRBV7-2	TRBJ2-7	TRBD2	NA	TGTGCCAGCAGCTTAGATTTAGCGGGAGGGCTTAGGAACGAGCAGTACTTC	CASSLDLAGGLRNEQYF
TRBV5-4	TRBJ2-1	TRBD2	NA	TGTGCCAGCAGCTTGGTTCTAGCGGTTCCCTACAATGAGCAGTTCTTC	CASSLVLAVPYNEQFF
TRBV20-1	TRBJ1-6	NA	NA	TGCAGTGCTAGTGTGGAATATAATTCACCCCTCCACTTT	CSASVEYNSPLHF
TRBV29-1	TRBJ2-1	NA	NA	TGCAGCGTTCGAGACAGTATCTCCTACAATGAGCAGTTCTTC	CSVRDSISYNEQFF
TRBV29-1	TRBJ1-3	NA	NA	TGCAGCGTTCGGACTGACGGAAACACCATATATTTT	CSVRTDGNTIYF
TRBV7-9	TRBJ1-1	TRBD1	NA	TGTGCCAGCAGCCTCCGAGGGACAGCCACGGGTGGCACTGAAGCTTTCTTT	CASSLRGTATGGTEAFF
TRBV6-1	TRBJ1-2	NA	NA	TGTGCCAGCAGTGAAGCGCTTCGGACAGCGTATGGCTACACCTTC	CASSEALRTAYGYTF
TRBV27	TRBJ2-7	NA	NA	TGTGCCAGCAAGCCGGGACACACCTACGAGCAGTACTTC	CASKPGHTYEQYF
TRBV5-5	TRBJ2-1	NA	NA	TGTGCCAGCAGCTTGGAGGCAGGGGTCACAATTTATGAGCAGTTCTTC	CASSLEAGVTIYEQFF
TRBV24-1	TRBJ1-2	NA	once	TGTGCCACCAGTGATTCGGGCAGAAACTATGGCTACACCTTC	CATSDSGRNYGYTF
TRBV19	TRBJ1-5	TRBD1	NA	TGTGCCAGTAGTCCCCAGGGGGCAGGGCAGCCCCAGCATTTT	CASSPQGAGQPQHF
TRBV4-1	TRBJ2-7	TRBD1	few	TGCGCCAGCAGCCAAGAAAGGACAGGGGGCTGGAGGAACGAGCAGTACTTC	CASSQERTGGWRNEQYF
TRBV5-1	TRBJ2-4	NA	NA	TGCGCCAGCAGCTTGAATATAGCCAAAAACATTCAGTACTTC	CASSLNIAKNIQYF
TRBV28	TRBJ2-7	NA	once	TGTGCCAGCAATGGCCTCCGCTACGAGCAGTACTTC	CASNGLRYEQYF
TRBV7-8	TRBJ2-7	TRBD1	NA	TGTGCCAGCAGCTTAGCGGCGGTCAGGGGGTACTACGAGCAGTACTTC	CASSLAAVRGYYEQYF
TRBV6-5	TRBJ2-1	TRBD1	once	TGTGCCTGCCGCTCAGGGGACAGTGAGCAGTTCTTC	CACRSGDSEQFF
TRBV27	TRBJ2-1	TRBD1	NA	TGTGCCAGCAGTTTTCGACAGGGGGCCTACAATGAGCAGTTCTTC	CASSFRQGAYNEQFF
TRBV11-2	TRBJ2-2	NA	NA	TGTGCCAGCAGCTCCGGGACATTGAACACCGGGGAGCTGTTTTTT	CASSSGTLNTGELFF
TRBV21-1	TRBJ2-3	NA	NA	TGTGCCAGCCTTCTGGAGTTGGGCACAGATACGCAGTATTTT	CASLLELGTDTQYF
TRBV5-1	TRBJ2-7	TRBD1	NA	TGCGCCAGCAGCTTGTCGGGACAGGGGGCGATGGGGCAGTACTTC	CASSLSGQGAMGQYF
TRBV3-1/TRBV3-2	TRBJ1-1	NA	once	TGTGCCAGCAGCCAAGGTTCGGGGATTGCTGAAGCTTTCTTT	CASSQGSGIAEAFF
TRBV7-9	TRBJ1-2	TRBD1	NA	TGTGCCAGCAGCTTAGATACAGGGGGCGCCTCTGGCTACACCTTC	CASSLDTGGASGYTF
TRBV3-1/TRBV3-2	TRBJ1-6	NA	NA	TGTGCCAGCAGCCAAGATGGGAGCAGGGCTAATTCACCCCTCCACTTT	CASSQDGSRANSPLHF
TRBV28	TRBJ1-1	NA	NA	TGTGCCAGCAGTTTCCCCTCGGACATCTCAGGAGCTTTCTTT	CASSFPSDISGAFF
TRBV6-5	TRBJ1-2	TRBD1	NA	TGTGCCAGTTGTAGACAGGGGGCCAACTATGGCTACACCTTC	CASCRQGANYGYTF
TRBV5-4	TRBJ2-3	NA	NA	TGTGCCAGCAGTTTGCTACTGGCGGGAGATACGCAGTATTTT	CASSLLLAGDTQYF
TRBV11-3	TRBJ2-3	NA	NA	TGTGCCAGCAGCTACCCGGAGGCAGATACGCAGTATTTT	CASSYPEADTQYF
TRBV24-1	TRBJ2-1	NA	NA	TGTGCCACCAGTGACCGACTAGTCAATGAGCAGTTCTTC	CATSDRLVNEQFF
TRBV5-5	TRBJ2-7	NA	NA	TGTGCCAGCAGCCTGGCGGGGAGTGGGCGCGGGCAGTACTTC	CASSLAGSGRGQYF
TRBV6-2/TRBV6-3	TRBJ1-5	TRBD1	NA	TGTGCCAGCAGCCCCGCCGGGACAGGGGTACCTTCGCCCCAGCATTTT	CASSPAGTGVPSPQHF
TRBV12-3/TRBV12-4	TRBJ1-5	NA	NA	TGTGCCAGCAGTTTTAAGGAGGATCAGCCCCAGCATTTT	CASSFKEDQPQHF
TRBV11-3	TRBJ2-3	TRBD2	NA	TGTGCCAGCAGCCCCGGGGGGACGCAGTATTTT	CASSPGGTQYF